Shown below are 21 T cell receptor beta chains from a single sample sequenced in a study of shared clonotypes between healthy human individuals. The protocol was immunoSEQ multiplex PCR, while the TCRdb copy is restricted to in-frame clones and leaves out a portion. The sample holds about 480,000 clones, 60% to 85% seen once. Material for sequencing was PBMCs. The receptors come from a woman in her 40s in good health. Some clones in this sample may be carry-over from other donors' samples.

This chain connects TRBV19 to TRBJ2-5; 8 bases are shared with TRBD1. The CDR3 sequence is 17 residues long. Germline CDR1 is LNHDA and CDR2 is SQIVND (reference sequence). Unmatched junction bases numbered 17, after V lost 10 bases and J lost 1 base. The CDR3 here is CATTDRGLGRVQETQYF. As DNA, the CDR3 is TGTGCCACCACAGACAGGGGCTTGGGGAGAGTCCAAGAGACCCAGTACTTC.

The chain joins TRBV28 to TRBJ2-3; D is undetermined. This CDR3 is 14 amino acids long. V gave up 4 bases and J gave up 1 base, with 9 bases separating them. Germline-derived CDR1 and CDR2 are MDHEN and SYDVKM. The CDR3 spells CASSSPSGTDTQYF. The CDR3 bases are TGTGCCAGCAGTTCCCCGAGCGGCACAGATACGCAGTATTTT.

CDR3 in amino acids: CASLDLRNYGYTF. CDR3 DNA sequence: TGTGCCAGCCTGGACCTAAGGAACTATGGCTACACCTTC. The chain couples TRBV28 to TRBJ1-2; the D is unclear. The CDR3 extends over 13 amino acids. V lost 8 bases and J lost 2, with 12 bases in between. CDR1 and CDR2 from the germline V gene are MDHEN and SYDVKM.

The gene calls are TRBV5-8 and TRBJ2-1, with 9 bases lining up with TRBD2. Germline CDR1 is SGHTS and CDR2 is YDEGEE. This CDR3 is 16 amino acids long. V lost 0 bases and J lost 7; bases outside the gene matches: 8. DNA of the CDR3: TGTGCCAGCAGCTTGGTGCGGGAGGGCCGGTGGAATGAGCAGTTCTTC. Its protein product is CASSLVREGRWNEQFF.

This clone has more than one count but fewer than ten. This rearrangement joins TRBV7-2 to TRBJ1-1, with D uncertain. The CDR3 totals 16 residues. Trimming left V 4 bases short and J 3 bases short, with 18 bases between. Germline-derived CDR1 and CDR2 are SGHTA and FQGNSA. Here the CDR3 DNA reads TGTGCCAGCAGCTCCCCTGAGTGGATTCGGGACACTGAAGCTTTCTTT. Its protein is CASSSPEWIRDTEAFF. The variable domain in full, with the rest retrieved from reference TRBV7-2 and TRBJ1-1, is GAGVSQSPSNKVTEKGKDVELRCDPISGHTALYWYRQSLGQGLEFLIYFQGNSAPDKSGLPSDRFSAERTGGSVSTLTIQRTQQEDSAVYLCASSSPEWIRDTEAFFGQGTRLTVV.

V gene TRBV19 combines with J gene TRBJ1-1, with 8 nucleotides matching TRBD1. The J segment lost 7 bases and the V segment lost 4 bases, leaving 5 bases of the junction unmatched. Germline values: CDR1 LNHDA, CDR2 SQIVND (reference sequence). The CDR3 has 13 amino acids. The CDR3 protein is CASSTGGRGEAFF. In DNA form, the CDR3 reads TGTGCCAGTAGTACAGGGGGCCGGGGTGAAGCTTTCTTT.

This clone was seen a single time. This chain joins TRBV30 and TRBJ2-1, with D perhaps assigned TRBD1 or TRBD2 (6 bases each). Germline V CDR1 and CDR2: GTSNPN, SVGIG (reference sequence). Trimming shortened V by 0 bases and J by 6 bases, and 9 bases separated the two germline ends. CDR3 length: 13 residues. The CDR3 spells CAWSVGGGNEQFF. The CDR3, as DNA: TGTGCCTGGAGTGTCGGAGGGGGCAATGAGCAGTTCTTC.

The chain has TRBV27 and TRBJ2-2, with D hard to call. This CDR3 is built from 14 residues. Between the trimmed V and J ends, which lost 8 bases and 1 base, there was a span of 11 bases. Germline V gene data show CDR1 as MNHEY and CDR2 as SMNVEV (reference sequence). This CDR3 is CASRIGRNTGELFF. The DNA for the CDR3 is TGTGCCAGCCGAATCGGACGGAACACCGGGGAGCTGTTTTTT.

This chain's CDR3 is CASSVGGGRAEDTQYF. The CDR3 nucleotides read TGTGCCAGCAGCGTAGGGGGCGGGAGGGCCGAAGATACGCAGTATTTT. This sequence joins TRBV9 and TRBJ2-3; TRBD2 aligns across 9 bases. The V segment lost 0 bases and the J segment 5 bases; nucleotides outside the gene matches: 7. The CDR3 is made up of 16 amino acids. From germline, CDR1 is SGDLS and CDR2 YYNGEE.

The chain is built from TRBV28 and TRBJ2-2; perhaps TRBD2 as D (7 bases). Per germline, CDR1 MDHEN and CDR2 SYDVKM. V lost 6 bases and J lost 3, with 14 bases in between. The CDR3 has 15 residues. The CDR3 DNA reads as TGTGCCAGCAGAAAACAGGGAGGGGACACCGGGGAGCTGTTTTTT. Its protein is CASRKQGGDTGELFF.

The chain recombines TRBV5-1 with TRBJ2-7; D gene ambiguous. The CDR3 contains 13 residues. CDR1 and CDR2 (germline): SGHRS, YFSETQ. V was pared by 0 bases and J by 5 bases, with 9 bases between. The CDR3 reads CASSLGLVDEQYF. Written as DNA, the CDR3 is TGCGCCAGCAGCTTGGGGCTAGTGGACGAGCAGTACTTC.

This chain uses TRBV7-9 with TRBJ2-7; D call uncertain. This CDR3 comprises 15 residues. Trimming took off 1 base at V and 2 bases at J, with 12 bases between the two ends. From germline, CDR1 is SEHNR and CDR2 FQNEAQ (reference sequence). This CDR3 is CASSLESGEAYEQYF. CDR3 in DNA: TGTGCCAGCAGCTTAGAATCAGGAGAGGCCTACGAGCAGTACTTC.

The sample holds a few counts of this clone. The chain links TRBV2 to TRBJ2-6; 7 nucleotides align to TRBD2. CDR1 is SNHLY, CDR2 FYNNEI, per germline. The CDR3 runs 16 residues. Trimming took 4 bases from V and 3 from J; bases not matched to a gene: 6. CDR3 coding DNA: TGTGCCAGCAGTGCCCCGGGGAGGGATGGGGCCAACGTCCTGACTTTC. This encodes CASSAPGRDGANVLTF.

The V gene is TRBV7-3, the J gene TRBJ2-1; 10 positions agree with TRBD2. Trimming cost V 0 bases and J 9 bases; bases outside gene matches: 11. This CDR3 comprises 17 residues. Germline CDR1 SGHTA, CDR2 FQGTGA. The CDR3: CASSLTEASGRAGEQFF. The CDR3 DNA reads as TGTGCCAGCAGCTTAACGGAAGCTAGCGGGAGAGCCGGTGAGCAGTTCTTC.

The chain employs TRBV10-3 and TRBJ2-5; 7 nucleotides match TRBD1. V gave up 11 bases and J gave up 4 bases; unmatched junction bases: 10. Germline assignment: CDR1 ENHRY and CDR2 SYGVKD. CDR3 length: 13 residues. CDR3 region: CAVGTAGGETQYF. The CDR3 DNA reads as TGTGCCGTTGGGACAGCAGGGGGAGAGACCCAGTACTTC.

This clone was seen a few times. This chain links TRBV7-9 with TRBJ1-1; D not resolved. The CDR3 runs to 11 residues. Trimming removed 5 bases from V and 3 bases from J, with 4 bases in between. CDR1 is SEHNR and CDR2 is FQNEAQ in the germline V gene (reference sequence). The CDR3 DNA follows: TGTGCCAGCAGCCCGTACACTGAAGCTTTCTTT. It translates to CASSPYTEAFF.

The chain employs TRBV6-5 and TRBJ2-5, with a possible D match to TRBD2 (5 bases). The CDR3 extends over 13 amino acids. V was trimmed by 6 bases and J by 4 bases, leaving 12 bases between them. Germline lookup yields CDR1 MNHEY and CDR2 SVGAGI. The CDR3 spells CASSPDFLETQYF. CDR3 coding DNA: TGTGCCAGCAGCCCGGACTTTTTAGAGACCCAGTACTTC.

The chain uses TRBV5-6 and TRBJ1-6; no definite D call. V lost 4 bases and J 0 bases, leaving 11 bases between the germline ends. Germline assignment: CDR1 SGHDT and CDR2 YYEEEE. This CDR3 has 16 amino acids. CDR3 protein: CASSLGRYSYNSPLHF. DNA of the CDR3: TGTGCCAGCAGCCTTGGACGGTACTCCTATAATTCACCCCTCCACTTT. The variable domain in full, completed from reference TRBV5-6 and TRBJ1-6, reads DAGVTQSPTHLIKTRGQQVTLRCSPKSGHDTVSWYQQALGQGPQFIFQYYEEEERQRGNFPDRFSGHQFPNYSSELNVNALLLGDSALYLCASSLGRYSYNSPLHFGNGTRLTVT.

The rearrangement uses TRBV5-6 and TRBJ2-3; D is unclear. V was shortened by 6 bases and J by 8 bases, with 22 bases between the two germline ends. Germline values: CDR1 SGHDT, CDR2 YYEEEE. The CDR3 runs 15 residues. This CDR3 is CASKLDPSRESTQYF. The CDR3 region has the DNA TGTGCCAGCAAGCTAGACCCAAGTCGTGAGAGTACGCAGTATTTT.

The chain's CDR3 is CATSRDGLTNEKLFF. The CDR3 DNA sequence: TGTGCCACCAGCAGAGATGGGTTGACTAATGAAAAACTGTTTTTT. This chain connects TRBV15 to TRBJ1-4; D remains ambiguous. Trimming took 0 bases from V and 2 from J, leaving 7 bases between them. Germline V gives CDR1 LNHNV, CDR2 YYDKDF (reference sequence). The CDR3 runs 15 residues.

The genes are TRBV19 and TRBJ1-1, with D possibly TRBD1 on 6 matching bases. V lost 4 bases and J 1 base, leaving 7 bases between the germline ends. From germline, CDR1 is LNHDA and CDR2 SQIVND (reference sequence). This CDR3 has 13 amino acids. The CDR3 sequence: CASSKGGNTEAFF. As DNA, the CDR3 is TGTGCCAGTAGTAAAGGGGGGAACACTGAAGCTTTCTTT. Full variable domain (outside the CDR3, taken from reference TRBV19 and TRBJ1-1): DGGITQSPKYLFRKEGQNVTLSCEQNLNHDAMYWYRQDPGQGLRLIYYSQIVNDFQKGDIAEGYSVSREKKESFPLTVTSAQKNPTAFYLCASSKGGNTEAFFGQGTRLTVV.